This entry features one TCR beta chain sequence. Analysis of PBMCs was direct, with no culture step. Germline V lookup: CDR1 SGHTA, CDR2 FQGNSA. Trimming took 5 bases from V and 9 from J; bases not matched to a gene: 12. The CDR3 totals 16 residues. The data belong to a study of neoadjuvant anti-PD-1 for oral cavity cancer. PBMC libraries mostly used about 450 ng of input genomic DNA, with six replicates per sample. Here immunoSEQ multiplex PCR was the method, and the copy in TCRdb shows in-frame clones only, minus some. The sample lists more than 13,000 clones; approximately 63% were seen once. This material consisted of PBMCs, taken before nivolumab (anti-PD-1) treatment. The rearrangement uses TRBV7-2 and TRBJ2-1; 11 nucleotides line up with TRBD2. The TCR was taken from a person aged 40 to 85 with oral cavity squamous cell carcinoma. This chain's CDR3 is CASSPNLAGGVSEQFF. The CDR3 bases are TGTGCCAGCAGCCCCAATCTAGCGGGGGGAGTGAGTGAGCAGTTCTTC.